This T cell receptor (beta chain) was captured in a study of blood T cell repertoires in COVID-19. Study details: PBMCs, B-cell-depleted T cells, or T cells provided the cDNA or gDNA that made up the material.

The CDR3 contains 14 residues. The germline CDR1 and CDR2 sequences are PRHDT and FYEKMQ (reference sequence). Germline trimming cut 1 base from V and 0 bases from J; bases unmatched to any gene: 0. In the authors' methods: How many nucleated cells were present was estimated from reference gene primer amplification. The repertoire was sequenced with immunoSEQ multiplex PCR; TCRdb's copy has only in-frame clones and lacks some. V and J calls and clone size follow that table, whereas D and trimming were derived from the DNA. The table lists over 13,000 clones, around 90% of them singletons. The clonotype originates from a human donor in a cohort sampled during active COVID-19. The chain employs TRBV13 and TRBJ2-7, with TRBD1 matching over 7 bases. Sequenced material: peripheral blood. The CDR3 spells CASSLAGGSYEQYF. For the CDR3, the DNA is TGTGCCAGCAGCTTAGCAGGGGGCTCCTACGAGCAGTACTTC.